This record covers a single T cell receptor (beta chain). This specimen belongs to a study of control samples from healthy donors and cancer patients. This CDR3 region has 17 residues. Germline CDR1 LNHNV, CDR2 YYDKDF (reference sequence). The V end was cut by 3 bases, the J end by 0 bases, with 17 bases between. Assay: immunoSEQ multiplex PCR; the TCRdb copy retains only in-frame clones and omits some. The data show roughly 180,000 clones, about 93% seen once. Input material: blood. This TCR came from an older woman in good health. This chain joins TRBV15 and TRBJ2-5; perhaps TRBD1 as D (6 bases). The DNA of the CDR3 is TGTGCCACCAGCAGGGCTACAGGGTTGGGGAACCAAGAGACCCAGTACTTC. Its protein product is CATSRATGLGNQETQYF.